This T cell receptor beta chain was identified in a study of prognosis after radiotherapy for stage I lung cancer (dated by TCRdb to 2020 to 2023). Background on the whole study: Around 18 stage I NSCLC patients were enrolled in Nanjing, China, between early 2018 and early 2019. For each of the approximately 20 patients, one blood sample was taken before SBRT and one after, so the study sequenced 38 samples in total. Concurrent therapy was not administered to any patient alongside SBRT. Every patient was deemed medically inoperable, eleven to twelve because of comorbidities and several because they refused surgery. SBRT was given in 3 to 5 fractions with a biologically effective dose of at least 100 Gy, using image-guided IMRT or VMAT. Ages in the cohort of approximately 14 men and about 6 women ranged from about 50 to 84 years, with a median of 74. About 20% of the 19 patients developed distant metastases after SBRT, at a median of approximately 7 months; the other 15 showed no significant progression. The patients included approximately 14 who had newly diagnosed primary stage I lung tumors, along with about 5 others who had oligometastatic NSCLC after their primary tumor had been surgically resected. Peripheral blood TCR beta repertoires were profiled in stage I NSCLC patients before and after stereotactic body radiotherapy, and the study then linked these repertoires to distant failure. Roughly eleven patients had adenocarcinoma and roughly 7 had squamous cell carcinoma as the tumor histology. Study-level results and caveats: TRBV and TRBJ usage frequencies reportedly differed by metastasis status, in two V genes at baseline and in eight or nine V and two J genes after SBRT. Post-SBRT Shannon entropy and its change from baseline were lower in patients who developed distant metastases; baseline Shannon entropy was not associated with metastases. Unique TCR clone counts fell after SBRT (median 10,088 before versus more than 6,500 after; Wilcoxon paired P=0.011). The small cohort and short follow-up limited the study, so independent validation of the findings is needed. Tumor specificity of expanded TCR clones was not determined. All reported P values were unadjusted for multiple comparisons.

In regard to this clonotype: Which antigen it targets is not known. The record has no base qualities; no much larger clone is one base away.

All patients had node-negative disease on CT and PET/CT, and none had a history of other malignancies or prior chemotherapy or radiotherapy. Six milliliters of peripheral venous blood were drawn into EDTA tubes at each of two time points. PBMCs were isolated by Ficoll-Paque Plus density-gradient centrifugation. Samples were stored at -80°C immediately after collection until analysis. V loses 5 bases at its end and J loses 3 bases; junction bases beyond the gene matches: 4. From cysteine to phenylalanine, the CDR3 is 15 amino acids long. Of all the DNA, just the CDR3 is kept, 45 bases in frame from base 1. The TCR beta CDR3 region was amplified from genomic DNA by two rounds of multiplex PCR. In the first PCR round, primers specific to each TRBV and TRBJ gene were used, and the primer sequences were filed in Chinese patent CN105087789A. The second PCR round used universal primers. The Roche High Pure PCR Template Preparation Kit was used to extract genomic DNA from frozen PBMCs. The libraries underwent paired-end sequencing with 151 bp reads on an Illumina HiSeq 3000. The study's processing was this. CutAdapt was used to remove raw reads lacking the multiplex PCR primer sequences. Using PEAR, the high-quality paired reads were merged into contigs. By aligning each contig to reference sequences, MiXCR assigned the TRB V, D and J gene segments to that contig. CDR3 sequences were clustered by base quality and sequence similarity to remove sequencing errors. Shannon entropy normalized by the natural log of productive TCR sequence number was used as the measure of diversity. Clonality was defined as one minus Shannon entropy divided by the natural log of the number of unique clonotypes. The Youden index of ROC curves was used to select progression-free survival cut-offs for repertoire metrics, and analyses were performed in R 3.5.3. TCRdb's own reprocessing of the public reads used fastp at Q25 and MiXCR and kept productive beta chains. Entries are consolidated by CDR3 protein sequence, retaining the most common genes and DNA. These V and J calls originate from TCRdb's pipeline instead of the authors' own analysis. The table for this sample lists about 26,000 distinct CDR3 sequences; around 43% of them were counted only once. The top ten clonotypes cover around a third of the sample.

The receptor comes from a donor aged 50 or older with non-small cell lung cancer. Specimen: PBMCs, collected before or after stereotactic body radiation therapy (not recorded which). Recombination joined TRBV12-3 or TRBV12-4 with TRBJ2-1, with TRBD2 matching 10 junction bases. The DNA reads TGTGCCAGCAGTCCATCTAGCGGGGGCTACAATGAGCAGTTCTTC. It specifies CASSPSSGGYNEQFF.